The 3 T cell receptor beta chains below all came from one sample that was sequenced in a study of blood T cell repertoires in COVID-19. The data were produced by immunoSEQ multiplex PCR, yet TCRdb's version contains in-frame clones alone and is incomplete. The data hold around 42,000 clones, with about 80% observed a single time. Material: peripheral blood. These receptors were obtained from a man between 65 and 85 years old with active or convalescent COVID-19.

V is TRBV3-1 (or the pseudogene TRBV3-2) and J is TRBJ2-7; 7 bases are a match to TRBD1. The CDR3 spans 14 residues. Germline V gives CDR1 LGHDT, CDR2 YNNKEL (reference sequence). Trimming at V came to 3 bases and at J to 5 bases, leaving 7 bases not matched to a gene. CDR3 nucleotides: TGTGCCAGCAGCCATCTCGACAGGGACAACGAGCAGTACTTC. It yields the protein CASSHLDRDNEQYF.

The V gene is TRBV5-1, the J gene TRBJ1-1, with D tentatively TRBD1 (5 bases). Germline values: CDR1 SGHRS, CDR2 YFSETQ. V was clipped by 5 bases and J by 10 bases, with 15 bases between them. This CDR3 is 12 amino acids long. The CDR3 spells CASSSRGGGAFF. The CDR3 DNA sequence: TGCGCCAGCAGTTCTAGGGGCGGTGGAGCTTTCTTT.

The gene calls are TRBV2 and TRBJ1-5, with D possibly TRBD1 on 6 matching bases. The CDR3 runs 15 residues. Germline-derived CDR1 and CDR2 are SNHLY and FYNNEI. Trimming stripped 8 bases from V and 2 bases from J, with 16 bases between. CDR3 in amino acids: CASGGRGRGNQPQHF. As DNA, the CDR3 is TGTGCCAGCGGGGGCAGGGGACGAGGCAATCAGCCCCAGCATTTT.